This T cell receptor beta chain appears in the sequencing data of a study of PD-L1 blockade in urothelial cancer. Study overall: Of 29 patients, about 24 were males with bladder-origin urothelial cancer.

Time point: peripheral blood 6 weeks after treatment start. Patient disease was locally advanced or metastatic urothelial carcinoma. Broader study findings: Blood TCR clonality below the median before treatment was a predictor of better survival.

CDR1 MDHEN and CDR2 SYDVKM come from the germline V gene. The CDR3 runs 15 residues. Trimming removed 6 bases from V and 2 bases from J; junction bases left unmatched: 6. Of note for this clone: Its cognate antigen is unknown.

A spike-in of synthetic TCR analog templates was added to each PCR. Measured with immunoSEQ multiplex PCR; TCRdb has only the in-frame clones, and not every one. This sample has about 110,000 clones, with 80% to 95% found just once. The specimen was PBMCs, collected around atezolizumab (anti-PD-L1) treatment. The chain uses TRBV28 and TRBJ1-5, with 8 bases matching TRBD1. This clonotype was sampled from a man in his sixties with urothelial cancer. The CDR3 loop is CASSLAGGGNQPQHF. In DNA, the CDR3 is TGTGCCAGCAGCCTGGCAGGGGGCGGCAATCAGCCCCAGCATTTT.